The next 26 T cell receptor beta chains were all read from a single sample in a study of blood T cell repertoires in COVID-19. Data came from immunoSEQ multiplex PCR; TCRdb stores just in-frame clones and leaves some out. Among hundreds of thousands of clones listed, about nine tenths were seen once. Source material: peripheral blood. The origin of the receptors is a woman between 25 and 40 years old with COVID-19, enrolled during active disease.

This chain connects TRBV3-1 (or the pseudogene TRBV3-2) to TRBJ1-2; the D gene is possibly TRBD1 (6 bases). The germline V gene has CDR1 LGHDT and CDR2 YNNKEL (reference sequence). The CDR3 is made up of 15 amino acids. V dropped 4 bases and J dropped 8 bases, with 20 bases sitting between them. CDR3 DNA sequence: TGTGCCAGCAGCCTAGAGAGGACAGACAGTGCGGGCTACACCTTC. It translates to CASSLERTDSAGYTF.

The chain joins TRBV6-2 or TRBV6-3 to TRBJ2-7; 11 nucleotides align to TRBD2. The trim removed 6 bases at V and 4 bases at J, leaving 17 bases unmatched. The CDR3 covers 18 residues. The germline gives CDR1 MNHEY, CDR2 SVGEGT. CDR3 loop: CASSPGTSGTRGLYEQYV. The CDR3 nucleotides are TGTGCCAGCAGCCCCGGGACTAGCGGTACCCGGGGATTATACGAGCAGTACGTC.

The genes are TRBV7-9 and TRBJ1-2; possibly TRBD1 for D (5 bases). The germline CDR1 and CDR2 sequences are SEHNR and FQNEAQ (reference sequence). This CDR3 region has 14 residues. V lost 5 bases to trimming and J lost 4 bases, with 14 bases between them. The DNA for the CDR3 is TGTGCCAGCAGCCCCGGAGCGGGGGGCTATGGCTACACCTTC. This translates into CASSPGAGGYGYTF.

The V and J genes are TRBV7-2 and TRBJ2-7; 13 bases agree with TRBD2. This CDR3 contains 20 residues. CDR1 is SGHTA and CDR2 is FQGNSA in the germline V gene. J gave up 3 bases and V 0 bases, and 14 bases lay outside the gene matches. The chain's CDR3 is CASSLALGQGGLAGLYEQYV. CDR3 in DNA: TGTGCCAGCAGCTTAGCGTTGGGACAGGGGGGACTAGCGGGACTCTACGAGCAGTACGTC.

The V gene is TRBV11-2, the J gene TRBJ2-1; TRBD2 agrees at 14 bases. Trimming at V came to 6 bases and at J to 8 bases, leaving 9 bases not matched to a gene. Germline CDR1 and CDR2: SGHAT and FQNNGV. The CDR3 covers 16 residues. The CDR3 loop is CASRTGTSGSLDEQFF. CDR3 sequence (DNA): TGTGCCAGCAGAACCGGGACTAGCGGGAGTCTAGATGAGCAGTTCTTC. Supplemented by reference TRBV11-2 and TRBJ2-1, the full variable domain reads EAGVAQSPRYKIIEKRQSVAFWCNPISGHATLYWYQQILGQGPKLLIQFQNNGVVDDSQLPKDRFSAERLKGVDSTLKIQPAKLEDSAVYLCASRTGTSGSLDEQFFGPGTRLTVL.

V usage is TRBV15 and J usage is TRBJ2-5; TRBD2 is a possible D gene (6 bases). The germline V and J ends were trimmed by 1 base and 4 bases, with 16 bases remaining between them. The CDR3 consists of 16 residues. Germline V gene data show CDR1 as LNHNV and CDR2 as YYDKDF (reference sequence). The CDR3: CATSRAWGVGPETQYF. CDR3 sequence (DNA): TGTGCCACCAGCAGAGCTTGGGGGGTTGGGCCAGAGACCCAGTACTTC.

V and J are TRBV7-9 and TRBJ2-2; 8 positions match TRBD1. From germline, CDR1 is SEHNR and CDR2 FQNEAQ (reference sequence). V dropped 4 bases and J dropped 4; count of bases not matched to a gene: 8. This CDR3 region has 16 residues. The DNA of the CDR3 is TGTGCCAGCAGCTCCCGAGGACAGGGTCGCACCGGGGAGCTGTTTTTT. Amino acids: CASSSRGQGRTGELFF.

The chain employs TRBV24-1 and TRBJ2-3; 10 nucleotides line up with TRBD2. V was clipped by 6 bases and J by 10 bases; unmatched bases: 12. Germline assignment: CDR1 KGHDR and CDR2 SFDVKD. The CDR3 loop spans 15 amino acids. CDR3 sequence reads: CATSIGTSESSPQYF. CDR3 nucleotide sequence: TGTGCCACCAGTATTGGGACTAGCGAATCCTCACCGCAGTATTTT.

The chain employs TRBV30 and TRBJ2-1; 11 nucleotides align to TRBD2. CDR1 is GTSNPN and CDR2 is SVGIG in the germline V gene (reference sequence). The CDR3 has 13 amino acids. Unmatched junction bases numbered 6, after V lost 8 bases and J lost 6 bases. The CDR3 region is CAQTSGSFNEQFF. As DNA, the CDR3 is TGTGCCCAAACTAGCGGGAGTTTCAATGAGCAGTTCTTC.

The chain combines TRBV7-8 with TRBJ1-1; no clear D. CDR3 size: 18 residues. Germline CDR1 and CDR2: SGHVS and FQNEAQ. V gave up 2 bases and J gave up 5 bases, with 24 bases separating them. The CDR3 region is CASSLLIFSKATETEAFF. CDR3 DNA: TGTGCCAGCAGCTTATTGATTTTCAGTAAAGCGACGGAGACTGAAGCTTTCTTT.

The chain combines TRBV4-3 with TRBJ2-6; D is ambiguous. Germline V gene lookup returns CDR1 LGHNA and CDR2 YSLEER. The V and J ends lost 1 base and 0 bases respectively, with 10 bases between them. This CDR3 comprises 17 residues. DNA for the CDR3: TGCGCCAGCAGCCAAGTGTATCCCTCCTCTGGGGCCAACGTCCTGACTTTC. It codes for CASSQVYPSSGANVLTF.

The rearrangement uses TRBV2 and TRBJ2-7; 12 bases agree with TRBD2. The CDR3 has 14 amino acids. After removal of 6 bases from V and 5 bases from J, the junction contained 5 bases not matched to a gene. Germline V gene data show CDR1 as SNHLY and CDR2 as FYNNEI. CDR3 DNA: TGTGCCAGCAGCTCGACTAGCGGGAGAGACGAGCAGTACGTC. Its translation: CASSSTSGRDEQYV.

V is TRBV2 and J is TRBJ1-2; 9 bases are a match to TRBD1. The V gene's germline CDR1 is SNHLY and CDR2 FYNNEI. The J segment lost 0 bases and the V segment lost 6 bases, leaving 14 bases of the junction unmatched. This CDR3 contains 18 residues. CDR3 amino acids: CASSPLRGQGPTNYGYTF. DNA for the CDR3: TGTGCCAGCAGCCCTCTGAGGGGACAGGGACCTACTAACTATGGCTACACCTTC.

Only one count was recorded for this clone. The rearrangement joins TRBV19 to TRBJ2-1, with 9 bases identical to TRBD2. With 2 bases clipped from V and 7 bases from J, the junction kept 6 bases outside the gene matches. This CDR3 is 15 amino acids long. CDR1 is LNHDA, CDR2 SQIVND, per germline (reference sequence). The CDR3 DNA is TGTGCCAGTAGTATAAGCAGCGGGGGGAGTAATGAGCAGTTCTTC. This encodes CASSISSGGSNEQFF.

The chain couples TRBV18 to TRBJ1-1; D unclear. The germline gives CDR1 KGHSH, CDR2 LQKENI. The CDR3 sequence is 15 residues long. Trimming removed 3 bases at V and 1 base at J, with 12 bases between. The CDR3 reads CASSPPLPGNTEAFF. CDR3 bases: TGTGCCAGCTCACCTCCCCTTCCGGGGAACACTGAAGCTTTCTTT.

As to this clone: Relative to the germline gene, one junction end is altered; a read error may explain this. The J gene is TRBJ1-2, the V gene TRBV30; D unresolved. This CDR3 contains 12 residues. The germline CDR1 and CDR2 sequences are GTSNPN and SVGIG (reference sequence). The CDR3 nucleotides are TGTGCCTGGAGTGTAAGCAGCGTGGTGGTTATGTTC. It encodes CAWSVSSVVVMF. Supplemented by reference TRBV30 and TRBJ1-2, the full variable domain reads SQTIHQWPATLVQPVGSPLSLECTVEGTSNPNLYWYRQAAGRGLQLLFYSVGIGQISSEVPQNLSASRPQDRQFILSSKKLLLSDSGFYLCAWSVSSVVVMFGSGTRLTVV.

This sequence joins TRBV18 and TRBJ1-1; unclear D gene. The germline CDR1 and CDR2 sequences are KGHSH and LQKENI. The CDR3 contains 13 residues. V lost 1 base, J lost 1 base, and 4 bases lay in between. CDR3 amino acids: CASSPHKNTEAFF. The DNA for the CDR3 is TGTGCCAGCTCACCACACAAGAACACTGAAGCTTTCTTT.

The chain carries TRBV6-2 or TRBV6-3 and TRBJ2-2, with D possibly TRBD1 on 6 matching bases. The CDR3 runs 15 residues. Germline V gene sequence: CDR1 MNHEY, CDR2 SVGEGT. V was pared by 6 bases and J by 6 bases, with 17 bases between. The DNA for the CDR3 is TGTGCCAGCAGCTTCATACAGGGAATGGCCGGGGAGCTGTTTTTT. Protein product: CASSFIQGMAGELFF.

CDR3 nucleotide sequence: TGTGCCAGCAGCTGGAGGGACACTGAAGCTTTCTTT. Translation gives CASSWRDTEAFF. This chain connects TRBV5-5 to TRBJ1-1, with no clear D. The germline V and J ends were trimmed by 3 bases and 3 bases, with 6 bases remaining between them. The CDR3 has 12 amino acids. Germline V lookup: CDR1 SGHKS, CDR2 YYEKEE (reference sequence).

The J gene is TRBJ2-2, the V gene TRBV7-9; D gene ambiguous. Trimming stripped 1 base from V and 6 bases from J, with 9 bases between. This CDR3 contains 14 residues. Germline values: CDR1 SEHNR, CDR2 FQNEAQ (reference sequence). The chain's CDR3 is CASSLDFPAGELFF. DNA of the CDR3: TGTGCCAGCAGCTTAGATTTCCCAGCCGGGGAGCTGTTTTTT.

The chain employs TRBV24-1 and TRBJ2-5, with 7 bases that match TRBD1. This CDR3 has 15 residues. Germline V gene lookup returns CDR1 KGHDR and CDR2 SFDVKD. The V gene end was trimmed by 9 bases and the J gene end by 1 base; junction bases not matched to a gene: 10. CDR3 DNA sequence: TGTGCCACCGACCGAGGGGGCTGCCCCCAAGAGACCCAGTACTTC. It translates to CATDRGGCPQETQYF.

This clone was seen just once. This sequence joins TRBV5-4 and TRBJ2-7; TRBD1 is a possible D gene (6 bases). Germline V gives CDR1 SGHNT, CDR2 YYREEE (reference sequence). The CDR3 extends over 12 amino acids. V lost 1 base, J lost 6 bases, and 8 bases lay in between. This CDR3 reads CASSLRDTEQYF. CDR3 nucleotides: TGTGCCAGCAGCTTGCGGGACACCGAGCAGTACTTC.

The chain joins TRBV3-1 (or the pseudogene TRBV3-2) to TRBJ1-1, with 8 bases aligning to TRBD1. The CDR3 loop spans 16 amino acids. Per germline, CDR1 LGHDT and CDR2 YNNKEL (reference sequence). V shed 6 bases and J 6 bases; nucleotides not matched to a gene: 15. In nucleotides, the CDR3 is TGTGCCAGCAGTCTCACCGCGACAGGGGTTACATCTGAAGCTTTCTTT. It specifies CASSLTATGVTSEAFF.

V is TRBV4-3 and J is TRBJ2-3; D uncertain. The CDR3 runs to 14 residues. Per germline, CDR1 LGHNA and CDR2 YSLEER. Between the trimmed V and J ends, which lost 4 bases and 4 bases, there was a span of 12 bases. The CDR3 DNA is TGCGCCAGCAGCCCCCGAGCTCCGTCAGATACGCAGTATTTT. Its translation is CASSPRAPSDTQYF.

V and J are TRBV6-1 and TRBJ1-2; a weak D match, TRBD1 (5 bases). Trimming cost V 3 bases and J 4 bases, with 21 bases left between them. Germline lookup yields CDR1 MNHNS and CDR2 SASEGT. The CDR3 is 17 amino acids. The CDR3 loop is CASSEGIVETASYGYTF. The CDR3 region has the DNA TGTGCCAGCAGTGAGGGTATAGTGGAGACAGCGAGCTATGGCTACACCTTC.

To note about this clone: One end of the junction is discordant with germline, which a read error may explain. The genes are TRBV6-5 and TRBJ1-4, with 8 bases identical to TRBD1. The CDR3 consists of 14 residues. The germline gives CDR1 MNHEY, CDR2 SVGAGI. CDR3 coding DNA: TGTGCCAGCAGTCCCGGGACAGGCCCTGAAGAGGGAGTTTTT. It yields the protein CASSPGTGPEEGVF.